This TCR beta chain is from a study of cytomegalovirus exposure and HLA in healthy donors. Overall study findings and caveats: In a later analysis, donors in an Asian-associated ancestry cluster reportedly had fewer N-insertions in productive TCRs than the cohort mean. Analyzed later, most CMV-associated TCR beta chains appeared HLA-restricted. Reports described diagnosis of cytomegalovirus status by the classifier as highly specific and sensitive.

This clone was picked up one time. Antigen unknown. The PCR ran on 60 Vbeta and 13 Jbeta primers. Libraries were prepared by immunoSEQ multiplex PCR; TCRdb keeps only in-frame clonotypes and omits some of them. The sample lists roughly 150,000 clones; 79% were seen once. The CDR3 length is 15 residues. Looked up from germline, CDR1 is SGHNT and CDR2 is YENEEA. V was trimmed by 4 bases and J by 1 base, leaving 13 bases between them. These donors, healthy bone marrow donors, were studied. The sequence was collected from a man aged 40-49 years in good health and CMV-seropositive. The chain carries TRBV11-3 and TRBJ1-1; D is perhaps TRBD1 (5 bases). The sequencing sample was made of PBMCs. This CDR3 is CASSSEGQSNTEAFF. The CDR3 bases are TGTGCCAGCAGCTCAGAAGGACAATCGAACACTGAAGCTTTCTTT.